Below, one T cell receptor (beta chain) is given with its context. The target antigen is unknown. 5'RACE with constant-segment primers built TCRalpha and TCRbeta cDNA libraries with UMIs. One entry per CDR3 protein, called by TCRdb with MiXCR from the 5' RACE reads. The data show about 140,000 distinct CDR3 sequences, with 11% to 15% seen just once and around 27% held by the top ten. Germline loops: CDR1 SGHRS, CDR2 YFSETQ. The CDR3 is 13 amino acids. The germline V and J ends were trimmed by 0 bases and 1 base, with 4 bases remaining between them. The sample originates from a study of T-cell memory formation after mild COVID-19. About the research overall: TCR clusters showed largely donor specificity.

Study-level findings and limits: For contracting clones, CD4+ ones sat mainly in CM and EM, CD8+ in EMRA.

This chain joins TRBV5-1 and TRBJ1-1; D is uncertain. The sequenced sample was PBMCs or a T cell subset sorted from them (not recorded which). The source is an adult woman who had mild COVID-19 (a few samples of this study predate the infection). Cell type and time point are not known. As DNA, the CDR3 is TGCGCCAGCAGCTTGGCACAGAACACTGAAGCTTTCTTT. Its translation is CASSLAQNTEAFF.